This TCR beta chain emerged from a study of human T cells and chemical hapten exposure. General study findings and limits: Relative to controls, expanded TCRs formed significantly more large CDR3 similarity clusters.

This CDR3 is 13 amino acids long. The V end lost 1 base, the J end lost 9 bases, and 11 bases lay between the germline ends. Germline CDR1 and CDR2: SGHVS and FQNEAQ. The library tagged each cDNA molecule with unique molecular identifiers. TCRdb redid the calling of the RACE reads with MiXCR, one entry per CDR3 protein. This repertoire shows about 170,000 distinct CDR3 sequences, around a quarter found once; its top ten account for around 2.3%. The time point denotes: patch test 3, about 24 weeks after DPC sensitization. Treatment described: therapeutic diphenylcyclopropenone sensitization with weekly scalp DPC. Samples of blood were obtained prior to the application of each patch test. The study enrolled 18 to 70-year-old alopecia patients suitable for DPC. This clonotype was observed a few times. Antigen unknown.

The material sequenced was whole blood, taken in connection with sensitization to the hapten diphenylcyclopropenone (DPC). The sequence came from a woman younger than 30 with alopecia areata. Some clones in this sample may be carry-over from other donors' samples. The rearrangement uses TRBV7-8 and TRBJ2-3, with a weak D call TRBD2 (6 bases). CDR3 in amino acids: CASSLGVAGTQYF. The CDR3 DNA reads TGTGCCAGCAGCTTAGGAGTCGCGGGAACGCAGTATTTT.